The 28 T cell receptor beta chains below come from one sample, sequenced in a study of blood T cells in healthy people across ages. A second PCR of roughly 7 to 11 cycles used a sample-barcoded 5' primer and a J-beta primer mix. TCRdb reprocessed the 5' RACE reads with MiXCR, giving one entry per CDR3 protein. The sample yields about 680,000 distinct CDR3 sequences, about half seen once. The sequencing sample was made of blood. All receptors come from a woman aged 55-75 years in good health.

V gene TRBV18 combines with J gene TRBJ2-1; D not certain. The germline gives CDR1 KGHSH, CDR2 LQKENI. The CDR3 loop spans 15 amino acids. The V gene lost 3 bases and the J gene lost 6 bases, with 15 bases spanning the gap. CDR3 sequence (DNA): TGTGCCAGCTCACCGGATGTTCCGTTTCCCAATGAGCAGTTCTTC. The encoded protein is CASSPDVPFPNEQFF.

In DNA, the CDR3 is TGTGCCACCAGCAGAGAGCGGGAGTCGGTGTACGAGCAGTACTTC. Residues: CATSRERESVYEQYF. This chain connects TRBV15 to TRBJ2-4; TRBD2 aligns across 7 bases. The DNA matches TRBJ2-7 better at its end, which makes the J call doubtful. This CDR3 is built from 15 residues. Germline loops: CDR1 LNHNV, CDR2 YYDKDF (reference sequence).

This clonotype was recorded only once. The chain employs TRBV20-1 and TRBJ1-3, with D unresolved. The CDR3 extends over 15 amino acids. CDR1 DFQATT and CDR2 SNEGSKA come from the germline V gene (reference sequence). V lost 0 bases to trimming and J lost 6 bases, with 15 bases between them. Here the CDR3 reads CSARDRVGRENTIYF. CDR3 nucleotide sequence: TGCAGTGCTAGAGATCGTGTAGGGAGGGAAAACACCATATATTTT.

CDR3 coding DNA: TGCGCCAGCAGCCAAGAAGTAGCGGGCCAAACACCAGATACGCAGTATTTT. It translates to CASSQEVAGQTPDTQYF. This chain links TRBV4-3 with TRBJ2-3, with TRBD2 matching over 7 bases. V lost 0 bases, J lost 4 bases, and 10 bases stayed unmatched. Germline CDR1 is LGHNA and CDR2 is YSLEER. This CDR3 has 17 residues.

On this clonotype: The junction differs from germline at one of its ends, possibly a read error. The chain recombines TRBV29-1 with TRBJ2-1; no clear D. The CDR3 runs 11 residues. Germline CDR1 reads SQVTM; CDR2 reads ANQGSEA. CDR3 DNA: TGCGGCGTCGCCCCCCGCAATGAGCAGTTCTTC. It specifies CGVAPRNEQFF.

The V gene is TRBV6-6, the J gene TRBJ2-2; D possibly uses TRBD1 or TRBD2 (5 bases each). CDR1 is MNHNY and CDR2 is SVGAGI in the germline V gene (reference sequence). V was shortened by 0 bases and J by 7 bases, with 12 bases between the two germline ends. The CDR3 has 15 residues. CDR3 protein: CASSYSRERGGELFF. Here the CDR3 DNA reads TGTGCCAGCAGTTACTCTCGGGAAAGGGGCGGGGAGCTGTTTTTT.

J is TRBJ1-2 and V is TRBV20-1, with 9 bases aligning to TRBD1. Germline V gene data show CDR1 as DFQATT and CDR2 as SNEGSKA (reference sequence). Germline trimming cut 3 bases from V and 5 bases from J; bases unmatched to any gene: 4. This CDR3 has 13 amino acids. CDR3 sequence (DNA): TGCAGTGCTAGTCTCGGACAGGGGTATGGCTACACCTTC. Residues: CSASLGQGYGYTF.

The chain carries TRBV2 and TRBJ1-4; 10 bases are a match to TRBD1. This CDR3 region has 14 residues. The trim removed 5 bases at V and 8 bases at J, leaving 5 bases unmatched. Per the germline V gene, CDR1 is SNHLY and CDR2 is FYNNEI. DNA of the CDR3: TGTGCCAGCAGTCCCGGGACAGGGGCGGAAAAACTGTTTTTT. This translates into CASSPGTGAEKLFF.

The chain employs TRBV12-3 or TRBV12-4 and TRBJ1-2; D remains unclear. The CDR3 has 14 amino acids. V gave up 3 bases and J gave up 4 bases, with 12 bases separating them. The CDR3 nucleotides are TGTGCCAGCAGTTTTGTGGGTGATAGCTATGGCTACACCTTC. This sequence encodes CASSFVGDSYGYTF.

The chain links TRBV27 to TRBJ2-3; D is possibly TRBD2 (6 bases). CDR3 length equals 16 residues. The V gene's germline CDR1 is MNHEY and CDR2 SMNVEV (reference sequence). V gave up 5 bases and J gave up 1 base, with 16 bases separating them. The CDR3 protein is CASSPHRGSGTDTQYF. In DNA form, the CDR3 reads TGTGCCAGCAGTCCCCACCGGGGGTCAGGCACAGATACGCAGTATTTT.

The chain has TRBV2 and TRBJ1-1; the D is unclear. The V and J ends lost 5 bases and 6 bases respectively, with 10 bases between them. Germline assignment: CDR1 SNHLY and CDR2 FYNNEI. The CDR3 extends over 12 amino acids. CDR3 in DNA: TGTGCCAGCAGTTATCAAGGCTCTGAAGCTTTCTTT. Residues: CASSYQGSEAFF.

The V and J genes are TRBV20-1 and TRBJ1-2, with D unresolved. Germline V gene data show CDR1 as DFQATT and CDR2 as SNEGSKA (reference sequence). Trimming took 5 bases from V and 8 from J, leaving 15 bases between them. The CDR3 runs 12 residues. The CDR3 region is CSAHSLLRGYTF. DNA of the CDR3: TGCAGTGCTCACAGTCTATTGAGGGGCTACACCTTC.

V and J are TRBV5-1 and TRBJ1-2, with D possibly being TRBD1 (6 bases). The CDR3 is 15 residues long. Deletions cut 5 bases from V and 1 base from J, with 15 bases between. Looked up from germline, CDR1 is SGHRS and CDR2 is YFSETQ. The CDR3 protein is CASSPRTDYNYGYTF. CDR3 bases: TGCGCCAGCAGTCCCCGGACAGATTATAACTATGGCTACACCTTC.

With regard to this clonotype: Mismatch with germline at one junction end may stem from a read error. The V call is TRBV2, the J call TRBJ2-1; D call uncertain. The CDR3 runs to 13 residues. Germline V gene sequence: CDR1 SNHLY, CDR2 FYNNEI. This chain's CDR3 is CASGDWSWNEQFF. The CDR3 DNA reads TGTGCCAGCGGTGACTGGTCTTGGAATGAGCAGTTCTTC.

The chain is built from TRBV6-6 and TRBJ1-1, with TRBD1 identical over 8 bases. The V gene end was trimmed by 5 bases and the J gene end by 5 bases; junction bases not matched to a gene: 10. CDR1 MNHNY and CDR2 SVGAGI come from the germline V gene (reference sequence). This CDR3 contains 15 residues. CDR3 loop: CASSQGQGAGTEAFF. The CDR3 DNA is TGTGCCAGCAGTCAGGGGCAGGGGGCCGGGACTGAAGCTTTCTTT.

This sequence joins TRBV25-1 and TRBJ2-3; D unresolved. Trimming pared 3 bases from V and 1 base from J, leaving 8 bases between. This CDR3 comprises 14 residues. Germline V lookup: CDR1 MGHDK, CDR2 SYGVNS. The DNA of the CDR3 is TGTGCCAGCAGTGACACGGCACGCACAGATACGCAGTATTTT. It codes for CASSDTARTDTQYF.

The CDR3 sequence is CAWSVRSGIAHQPQHF. As DNA, the CDR3 is TGTGCCTGGAGTGTAAGGTCGGGGATCGCACATCAGCCCCAGCATTTT. The gene calls are TRBV30 and TRBJ1-5; D not certain. Germline V gene data show CDR1 as GTSNPN and CDR2 as SVGIG (reference sequence). The germline V and J ends were trimmed by 0 bases and 5 bases, with 17 bases remaining between them. The CDR3 is 16 amino acids.

In DNA form, the CDR3 reads TGCAGTGCTAGCCTGGGCGGACGGGGCACTGAAGCTTTCTTT. The encoded protein is CSASLGGRGTEAFF. The rearrangement joins TRBV20-1 to TRBJ1-1, with no clear D. Germline loops: CDR1 DFQATT, CDR2 SNEGSKA (reference sequence). The CDR3 contains 14 residues. Deletions cut 3 bases from V and 4 bases from J, with 15 bases between.

CDR3 loop: CASSQGSGRASGRTDTQYF. As DNA, the CDR3 is TGCGCCAGCAGCCAAGGCAGCGGGAGGGCCTCGGGGCGGACAGATACGCAGTATTTT. This chain connects TRBV4-3 to TRBJ2-3, with 10 bases matching TRBD2. Per germline, CDR1 LGHNA and CDR2 YSLEER. This CDR3 has 19 amino acids. J lost 3 bases, V lost 1 base, and 13 bases had no gene match.

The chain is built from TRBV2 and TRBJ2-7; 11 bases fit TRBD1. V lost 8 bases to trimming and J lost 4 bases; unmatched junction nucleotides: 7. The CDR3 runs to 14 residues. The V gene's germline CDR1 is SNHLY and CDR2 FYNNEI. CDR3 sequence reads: CASRGQGAMYEQYF. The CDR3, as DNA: TGTGCCAGCCGAGGACAGGGGGCAATGTACGAGCAGTACTTC.

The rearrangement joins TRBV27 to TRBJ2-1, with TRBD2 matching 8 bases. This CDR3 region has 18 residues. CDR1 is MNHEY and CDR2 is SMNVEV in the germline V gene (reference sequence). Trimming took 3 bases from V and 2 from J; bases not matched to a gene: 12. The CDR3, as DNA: TGTGCCAGCAGTTTTACAGCCGGGACTAGTAGGGCCTACAATGAGCAGTTCTTC. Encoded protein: CASSFTAGTSRAYNEQFF.

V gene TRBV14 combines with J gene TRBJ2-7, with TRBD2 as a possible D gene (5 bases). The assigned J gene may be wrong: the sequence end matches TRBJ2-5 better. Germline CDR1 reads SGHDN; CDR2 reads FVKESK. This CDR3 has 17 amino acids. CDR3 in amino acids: CASSQQEARPSLETQYF. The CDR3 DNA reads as TGTGCCAGCAGCCAGCAGGAGGCTAGGCCATCCTTAGAGACCCAGTACTTC.

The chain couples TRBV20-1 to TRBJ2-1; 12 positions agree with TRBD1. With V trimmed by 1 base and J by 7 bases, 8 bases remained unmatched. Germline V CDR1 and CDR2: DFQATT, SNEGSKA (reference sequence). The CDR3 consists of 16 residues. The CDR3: CSARADPGQGANEQFF. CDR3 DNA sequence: TGCAGTGCTAGAGCCGACCCGGGACAGGGGGCGAATGAGCAGTTCTTC.

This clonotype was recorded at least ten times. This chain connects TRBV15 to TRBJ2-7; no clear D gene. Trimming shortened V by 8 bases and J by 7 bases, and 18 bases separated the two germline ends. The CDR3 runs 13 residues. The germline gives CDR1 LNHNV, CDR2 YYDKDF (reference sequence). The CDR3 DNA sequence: TGTGCCACCGGCTCCGGTCCCTCTAGGGAGCAGTACTTC. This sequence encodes CATGSGPSREQYF.

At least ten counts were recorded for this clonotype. The CDR3 nucleotides read TGTGCCAGCAGTTTGGGGAGCGGGAGCTACGAGCAGTACTTC. It is translated as CASSLGSGSYEQYF. V is TRBV12-3 or TRBV12-4 and J is TRBJ2-7, with TRBD2 identical over 8 bases. This CDR3 spans 14 amino acids. V shed 3 bases, J shed 3 bases, and the junction held 4 bases outside the gene matches.

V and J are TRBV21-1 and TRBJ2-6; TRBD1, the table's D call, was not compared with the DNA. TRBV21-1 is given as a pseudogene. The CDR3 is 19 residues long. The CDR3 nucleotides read TGTGCCAGCTGGGATGCGGGCGCTCCAAATTTCTCTGGGGCCAACGTCCTGACTTTC. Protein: CASWDAGAPNFSGANVLTF.

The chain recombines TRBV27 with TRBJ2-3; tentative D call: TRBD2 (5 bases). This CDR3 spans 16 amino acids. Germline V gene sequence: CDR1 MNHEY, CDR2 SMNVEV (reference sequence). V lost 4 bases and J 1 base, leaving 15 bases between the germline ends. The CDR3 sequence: CASSSPSIEGTDTQYF. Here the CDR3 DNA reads TGTGCCAGCAGTTCACCTAGCATCGAAGGCACAGATACGCAGTATTTT.

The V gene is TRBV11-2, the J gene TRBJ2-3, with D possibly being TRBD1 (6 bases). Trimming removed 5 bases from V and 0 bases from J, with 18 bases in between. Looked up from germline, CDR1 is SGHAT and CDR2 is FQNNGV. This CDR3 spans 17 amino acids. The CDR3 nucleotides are TGTGCCAGCAGCCAGACAGGACGGGCTTATAGCACAGATACGCAGTATTTT. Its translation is CASSQTGRAYSTDTQYF.